This TCR beta chain was sequenced in a study of blood T cell repertoires in COVID-19. About the study: The United States, Italy and Spain provided the acute and convalescent COVID-19 samples. T cells, B-cell-depleted T cells, or PBMCs supplied cDNA or gDNA.

Followed longitudinally, the Seattle patients had been enrolled during active infection. The V and J ends lost 3 bases and 11 bases respectively, with 16 bases between them. CDR1 is SQVTM, CDR2 ANQGSEA, per germline. The CDR3 length is 12 residues. How the authors handled the data: Estimates of nucleated cell counts were drawn from the amplification of reference gene primers. TCRdb keeps only in-frame clones here, not all; method: immunoSEQ multiplex PCR. The DNA was the basis for D and trimming; V, J and clone size are from that table. The repertoire holds around 60,000 clones, 75% to 90% seen once, with roughly 18% in the top ten.

The sequence was obtained from a woman in her sixties or seventies with COVID-19, enrolled during active disease. Material: peripheral blood. V gene TRBV29-1 combines with J gene TRBJ1-1; tentative D call: TRBD1 (6 bases). CDR3 in amino acids: CSVETGGLGAFF. The CDR3 DNA reads TGCAGCGTTGAGACAGGCGGACTGGGGGCTTTCTTT. Drawing the rest from reference TRBV29-1 and TRBJ1-1, the complete variable domain is SAVISQKPSRDICQRGTSLTIQCQVDSQVTMMFWYRQQPGQSLTLIATANQGSEATYESGFVIDKFPISRPNLTFSTLTVSNMSPEDSSIYLCSVETGGLGAFFGQGTRLTVV.